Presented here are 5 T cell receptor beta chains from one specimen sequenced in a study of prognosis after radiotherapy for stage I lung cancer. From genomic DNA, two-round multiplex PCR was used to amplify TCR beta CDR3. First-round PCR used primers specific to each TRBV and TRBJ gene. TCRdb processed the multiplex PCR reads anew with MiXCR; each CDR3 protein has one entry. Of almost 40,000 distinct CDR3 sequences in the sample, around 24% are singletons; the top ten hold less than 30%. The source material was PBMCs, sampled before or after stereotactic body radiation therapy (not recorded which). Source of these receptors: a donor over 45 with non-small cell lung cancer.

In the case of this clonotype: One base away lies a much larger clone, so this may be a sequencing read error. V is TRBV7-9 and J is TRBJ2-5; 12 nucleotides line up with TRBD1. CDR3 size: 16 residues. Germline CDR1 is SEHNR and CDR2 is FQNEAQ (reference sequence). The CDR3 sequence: CASSSPGQGAGETKYF. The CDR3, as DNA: TGTGCCAGCAGCTCACCGGGACAGGGGGCCGGAGAGACCAAGTACTTC.

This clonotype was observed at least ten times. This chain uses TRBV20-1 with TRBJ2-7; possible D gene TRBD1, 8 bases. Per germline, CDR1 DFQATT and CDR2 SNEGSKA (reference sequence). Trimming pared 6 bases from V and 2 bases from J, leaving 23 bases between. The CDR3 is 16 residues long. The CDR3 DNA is TGCAGTGCCAGGGGGCCGGGGGGTGAGGTAACCTACGAGCAGTACTTC. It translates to CSARGPGGEVTYEQYF.

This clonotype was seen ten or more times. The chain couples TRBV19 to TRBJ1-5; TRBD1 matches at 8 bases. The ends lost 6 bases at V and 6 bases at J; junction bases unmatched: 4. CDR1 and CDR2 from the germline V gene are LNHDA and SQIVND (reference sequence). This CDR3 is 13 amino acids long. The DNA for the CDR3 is TGTGCCAGTAGAACGGACAGGGCTCAGCCCCAGCATTTT. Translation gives CASRTDRAQPQHF. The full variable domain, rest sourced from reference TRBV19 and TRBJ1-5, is DGGITQSPKYLFRKEGQNVTLSCEQNLNHDAMYWYRQDPGQGLRLIYYSQIVNDFQKGDIAEGYSVSREKKESFPLTVTSAQKNPTAFYLCASRTDRAQPQHFGDGTRLSIL.

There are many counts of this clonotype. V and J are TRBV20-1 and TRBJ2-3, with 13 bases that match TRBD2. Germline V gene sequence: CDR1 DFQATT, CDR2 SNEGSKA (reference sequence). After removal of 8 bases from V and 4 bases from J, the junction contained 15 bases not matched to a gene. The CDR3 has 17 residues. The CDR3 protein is CSISPITSGRAPDTQYF. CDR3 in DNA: TGCAGTATCTCCCCAATCACTAGCGGGAGGGCCCCAGATACGCAGTATTTT.

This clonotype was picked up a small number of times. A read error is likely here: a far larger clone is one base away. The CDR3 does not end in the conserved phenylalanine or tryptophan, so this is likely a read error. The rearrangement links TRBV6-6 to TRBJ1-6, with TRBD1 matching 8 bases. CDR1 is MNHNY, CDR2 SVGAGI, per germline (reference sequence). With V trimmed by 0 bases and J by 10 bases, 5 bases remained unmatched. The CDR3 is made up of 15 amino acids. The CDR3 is CASSYSGTGASPLHI. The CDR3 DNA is TGTGCCAGCAGTTACTCCGGGACAGGCGCCTCACCCCTCCACATT.